This TCR beta chain is drawn from a study of T cells in Graves' hyperthyroidism and ophthalmopathy. Trimming removed 5 bases at V and 3 bases at J, with 7 bases between. The CDR3 runs to 12 residues. Germline V CDR1 and CDR2: LNHDA, SQIVND (reference sequence). RNA transcripts served as the template for amplifying TCR beta CDR3 regions. The TCR CDR3 was amplified in a first-round RT-PCR using the HTBI primer set. TCRdb analysed the multiplex PCR reads with MiXCR anew, one entry per CDR3 protein. The table shows hundreds of thousands of distinct CDR3 sequences, with about 15% occurring only once. This clonotype has a count of ten or more.

This TCR derives from a woman in her forties with Graves' ophthalmopathy. What was sequenced was blood. The gene calls are TRBV19 and TRBJ1-1; a possible D gene is TRBD1 (5 bases). The DNA for the CDR3 is TGTGCCAGTAGTTCAGGGTACACTGAAGCTTTCTTT. Protein product: CASSSGYTEAFF.